The sequence of this TCR beta chain was determined in a study of blood T cell repertoires in COVID-19. Background on the study: Samples representing acute and convalescent COVID-19 were sourced from the United States, Italy and Spain. In each case, the material was cDNA or gDNA derived from T cells, B-cell-depleted T cells, or PBMCs.

Original processing notes: The assay estimated nucleated cells by amplifying reference gene primers. Repertoires were generated with immunoSEQ multiplex PCR, while TCRdb's copy carries only in-frame clones and drops some. V and J calls and clone size are as listed in that table; D and trimming were resolved from the DNA. The sample holds about 55,000 clones; 70% to 75% are singletons and the top ten take about 15%. From germline, CDR1 is SGHNT and CDR2 YYREEE (reference sequence). This CDR3 is 15 amino acids long. V trimming: 0 bases; J trimming: 4 bases; junction bases outside the gene matches: 3. The gene calls are TRBV5-4 and TRBJ2-1; TRBD2 agrees at 8 bases. The receptor was isolated from a woman in her sixties or seventies with acute or convalescent COVID-19. The sample taken for sequencing was peripheral blood. The CDR3 coding sequence is TGTGCCAGCAGCTTGGCGGGGGGGCATTACAATGAGCAGTTCTTC. It yields the protein CASSLAGGHYNEQFF. The complete variable domain, with remaining parts taken from reference TRBV5-4 and TRBJ2-1, reads ETGVTQSPTHLIKTRGQQVTLRCSSQSGHNTVSWYQQALGQGPQFIFQYYREEENGRGNFPPRFSGLQFPNYSSELNVNALELDDSALYLCASSLAGGHYNEQFFGPGTRLTVL.